This TCR beta chain comes out of a study of Tregs in tolerant kidney transplant recipients. Findings and caveats of the study: In tolerant patients, donor-specific Tregs outgrew total Tregs, suggesting antigen-driven expansion. No direct test of biological reproducibility was done here.

This clone has ten or more counts. Its specificity is not known. Mixed chimerism was transient after nonmyeloablative marrow transplants from related graft donors. Unstimulated Tregs (CD4+CD25+CD127-) and CD4+CD25- non-Tregs were sorted from PBMCs. Here immunoSEQ multiplex PCR was the method, and the copy in TCRdb shows in-frame clones only, minus some. The table records more than 20,000 clones, 81% of them present only once. Sequenced material: CD8+ T cells from blood (PBMCs), taken 6 months after the transplant. The TCR was taken from a human patient who received a combined kidney and bone marrow transplant. The T cells may come from the graft donor.

The DNA for the CDR3 is TGTGCCAGCAGCCCCTGGACTACCTACAATGAGCAGTTCTTC. Its protein is CASSPWTTYNEQFF. The chain joins TRBV7-9 to TRBJ2-1; TRBD2 is a possible D gene (6 bases). Trimming left V 5 bases short and J 2 bases short, with 10 bases between. This CDR3 has 14 residues. The germline gives CDR1 SEHNR, CDR2 FQNEAQ (reference sequence).